Each of the 21 T cell receptor beta chains below was sequenced from the same sample in a study of cytomegalovirus exposure and HLA in healthy donors. PCR was performed using 60 Vbeta and 13 Jbeta primers. Profiling relied on immunoSEQ multiplex PCR, and the TCRdb table lists in-frame clones only, not all of them. The table records some 200,000 clones, approximately 81% of them present only once. Sequencing was done on a sample of PBMCs. The source of these receptors is a man aged 45 to 65 in good health and CMV-seronegative.

The rearrangement links TRBV7-9 to TRBJ2-4, with D perhaps TRBD1 (6 bases). Germline loops: CDR1 SEHNR, CDR2 FQNEAQ (reference sequence). V dropped 7 bases and J dropped 2 bases, with 9 bases sitting between them. The length of the CDR3 is 13 residues. The CDR3 protein is CASMGHPKNIQYF. In DNA form, the CDR3 reads TGTGCCAGCATGGGACACCCCAAAAACATTCAGTACTTC.

The V and J genes are TRBV6-4 and TRBJ2-2; a weak D match, TRBD2 (7 bases). The CDR3 has 15 amino acids. Germline V gene sequence: CDR1 MRHNA, CDR2 SNTAGT. V dropped 5 bases and J dropped 6 bases, with 16 bases sitting between them. Here the CDR3 reads CASSSRGGRAGELFF. CDR3 DNA: TGTGCCAGCAGTTCCAGGGGAGGGAGGGCCGGGGAGCTGTTTTTT.

The V and J genes are TRBV2 and TRBJ2-1, with D possibly TRBD2 on 5 matching bases. The germline CDR1 and CDR2 sequences are SNHLY and FYNNEI. The CDR3 extends over 16 amino acids. Trimming stripped 2 bases from V and 5 bases from J, with 16 bases between. The CDR3 reads CASSERSSRSHNEQFF. The CDR3 region has the DNA TGTGCCAGCAGTGAAAGGTCTAGCCGGTCCCACAATGAGCAGTTCTTC.

CDR3 sequence: CASSTYSSGAYNEQFF. In nucleotides, the CDR3 is TGTGCCAGTAGTACCTATTCTAGCGGGGCTTACAATGAGCAGTTCTTC. This chain connects TRBV19 to TRBJ2-1, with 9 positions matching TRBD2. V gave up 4 bases and J gave up 4 bases; unmatched junction bases: 8. Germline assignment: CDR1 LNHDA and CDR2 SQIVND (reference sequence). There are 16 residues in the CDR3.

This rearrangement joins TRBV30 to TRBJ1-5; D might be TRBD1 (5 bases). V was pared by 3 bases and J by 5 bases, with 20 bases between. CDR3 size: 16 residues. The V gene's germline CDR1 is GTSNPN and CDR2 SVGIG (reference sequence). CDR3 amino acids: CAWSLGEGVSYQPQHF. Here the CDR3 DNA reads TGTGCCTGGAGCCTAGGGGAAGGGGTTTCTTATCAGCCCCAGCATTTT.

The rearrangement joins TRBV18 to TRBJ2-7, with D unresolved. The CDR3 is made up of 15 amino acids. Germline V gene sequence: CDR1 KGHSH, CDR2 LQKENI. V lost 0 bases to trimming and J lost 0 bases, with 9 bases between them. The CDR3 DNA is TGTGCCAGCTCACCACCGAAGGAGAGCTCCTACGAGCAGTACTTC. This encodes CASSPPKESSYEQYF. Full variable domain (remainder filled in from reference TRBV18 and TRBJ2-7): NAGVMQNPRHLVRRRGQEARLRCSPMKGHSHVYWYRQLPEEGLKFMVYLQKENIIDESGMPKERFSAEFPKEGPSILRIQQVVRGDSAAYFCASSPPKESSYEQYFGPGTRLTVT.

J is TRBJ2-1 and V is TRBV18; 8 bases map to TRBD2. V lost 10 bases, J lost 5 bases, and 7 bases stayed unmatched. CDR1 and CDR2 from the germline V gene are KGHSH and LQKENI. The CDR3 sequence is 13 residues long. CDR3 region: CATFSGADNEQFF. Written as DNA, the CDR3 is TGTGCCACCTTTAGCGGGGCGGACAATGAGCAGTTCTTC. The complete variable domain, with remaining parts taken from reference TRBV18 and TRBJ2-1, reads NAGVMQNPRHLVRRRGQEARLRCSPMKGHSHVYWYRQLPEEGLKFMVYLQKENIIDESGMPKERFSAEFPKEGPSILRIQQVVRGDSAAYFCATFSGADNEQFFGPGTRLTVL.

V and J are TRBV6-5 and TRBJ1-2, with D tentatively TRBD1 (6 bases). Between the trimmed V and J ends, which lost 7 bases and 5 bases, there was a span of 20 bases. CDR1 and CDR2 from the germline V gene are MNHEY and SVGAGI. This CDR3 spans 15 amino acids. The CDR3 loop reads CASTTRAGAEYGYTF. DNA for the CDR3: TGTGCCAGCACCACCAGGGCAGGGGCTGAGTATGGCTACACCTTC.

The chain recombines TRBV6-1 with TRBJ2-7; TRBD1 matches 10 bases. J lost 3 bases, V lost 7 bases, and 6 bases had no gene match. Germline CDR1 and CDR2: MNHNS and SASEGT. The CDR3 spans 14 residues. CDR3: CASMADRGIYEQYF. The CDR3 coding sequence is TGTGCCAGCATGGCGGACAGGGGGATCTACGAGCAGTACTTC.

This chain joins TRBV5-1 and TRBJ1-5; TRBD1 matches 9 bases. The CDR3 sequence is 14 residues long. V was clipped by 4 bases and J by 4 bases; unmatched bases: 3. Looked up from germline, CDR1 is SGHRS and CDR2 is YFSETQ. CDR3 nucleotide sequence: TGCGCCAGCAGCACGGGACAGGGTAATCAGCCCCAGCATTTT. Amino acid sequence: CASSTGQGNQPQHF.

This clone was detected only once. This chain links TRBV7-9 with TRBJ1-5; tentative D call: TRBD1 (6 bases). The ends were cut back, 3 bases at V and 3 bases at J, with 12 bases in the middle. The CDR3 loop spans 15 amino acids. CDR1 and CDR2 from the germline V gene are SEHNR and FQNEAQ (reference sequence). The CDR3 reads CASSLGGPDNQPQHF. DNA for the CDR3: TGTGCCAGCAGCTTGGGGGGGCCAGACAATCAGCCCCAGCATTTT.

This sequence joins TRBV15 and TRBJ1-2; TRBD1 might be the D (6 bases). CDR3 length: 13 amino acids. The germline V and J ends were trimmed by 0 bases and 10 bases, with 12 bases remaining between them. Germline values: CDR1 LNHNV, CDR2 YYDKDF (reference sequence). The CDR3 region has the DNA TGTGCCACCAGCAGAGATCCGTGGGGGCCCTACACCTTC. Protein sequence: CATSRDPWGPYTF. The full variable domain, completed using reference TRBV15 and TRBJ1-2, is DAMVIQNPRYQVTQFGKPVTLSCSQTLNHNVMYWYQQKSSQAPKLLFHYYDKDFNNEADTPDNFQSRRPNTSFCFLDIRSPGLGDTAMYLCATSRDPWGPYTFGSGTRLTVV.

The J gene is TRBJ2-3, the V gene TRBV9; D is perhaps TRBD1 (6 bases). V dropped 0 bases and J dropped 6 bases, with 8 bases sitting between them. The germline V gene has CDR1 SGDLS and CDR2 YYNGEE. The CDR3 has 13 residues. The CDR3 reads CASSVAGADTQYF. As DNA, the CDR3 is TGTGCCAGCAGCGTAGCAGGGGCTGATACGCAGTATTTT.

The chain employs TRBV4-1 and TRBJ2-7; 8 nucleotides align to TRBD2. Germline CDR1 MGHRA, CDR2 YSYEKL. J was trimmed by 7 bases and V by 5 bases; bases with no gene match: 10. The CDR3 length is 14 residues. The CDR3 nucleotides are TGCGCCAGCAGCGAGCGGGGGTTCCGGGGTGAGCAGTACTTC. Translated, it gives CASSERGFRGEQYF.

The chain couples TRBV2 to TRBJ2-6; D possibly corresponds to TRBD1 (6 bases). CDR1 is SNHLY and CDR2 is FYNNEI in the germline V gene. This CDR3 has 15 residues. Between the trimmed V and J ends, which lost 3 bases and 0 bases, there was a span of 6 bases. The CDR3 nucleotides are TGTGCCAGCAGTGACAGGGGCTCTGGGGCCAACGTCCTGACTTTC. Encoded protein: CASSDRGSGANVLTF. The full variable domain, its missing parts supplied by reference TRBV2 and TRBJ2-6, is EPEVTQTPSHQVTQMGQEVILRCVPISNHLYFYWYRQILGQKVEFLVSFYNNEISEKSEIFDDQFSVERPDGSNFTLKIRSTKLEDSAMYFCASSDRGSGANVLTFGAGSRLTVL.

This clone was detected once. The rearrangement joins TRBV2 to TRBJ2-5; weak D call: TRBD1 (6 bases). The CDR3 is made up of 13 amino acids. V dropped 6 bases and J dropped 2 bases, with 10 bases sitting between them. Germline assignment: CDR1 SNHLY and CDR2 FYNNEI. CDR3 protein: CASSQGHQETQYF. CDR3 bases: TGTGCCAGCAGCCAGGGGCATCAAGAGACCCAGTACTTC.

The rearrangement joins TRBV18 to TRBJ1-1, with no clear D. Germline V gives CDR1 KGHSH, CDR2 LQKENI. Trimming removed 4 bases from V and 5 bases from J, with 8 bases in between. The CDR3 runs to 12 residues. This chain's CDR3 is CASSLTGTEAFF. The CDR3 region has the DNA TGTGCCAGCTCACTTACGGGTACTGAAGCTTTCTTT.

CDR3 nucleotides: TGTGCCACCAGCGGGGGGGGACAGGCCTTAAACACTGAAGCTTTCTTT. Translated: CATSGGGQALNTEAFF. The rearrangement uses TRBV15 and TRBJ1-1; 8 bases are a match to TRBD1. CDR3 length: 16 amino acids. J was trimmed by 2 bases and V by 5 bases; bases with no gene match: 10. Looked up from germline, CDR1 is LNHNV and CDR2 is YYDKDF (reference sequence).

The V and J genes are TRBV2 and TRBJ2-1; 9 positions agree with TRBD1. Per the germline V gene, CDR1 is SNHLY and CDR2 is FYNNEI. The CDR3 is 14 residues long. Unmatched junction bases numbered 5, after V lost 7 bases and J lost 4 bases. CDR3: CASNTGTGYNEQFF. DNA for the CDR3: TGTGCCAGCAATACCGGGACAGGGTACAATGAGCAGTTCTTC.

This chain joins TRBV13 and TRBJ1-2, with D uncertain. V was cut by 2 bases and J by 2 bases, with 9 bases left in between. The CDR3 is made up of 14 amino acids. The V gene's germline CDR1 is PRHDT and CDR2 FYEKMQ (reference sequence). CDR3 nucleotide sequence: TGTGCCAGCAGCTTAACCCAGGTGAACTATGGCTACACCTTC. It is translated as CASSLTQVNYGYTF.

This chain links TRBV6-5 with TRBJ1-2, with D possibly matching TRBD1 (5 bases). The V gene lost 0 bases and the J gene lost 5 bases, with 10 bases spanning the gap. The CDR3 is 14 amino acids. Germline V lookup: CDR1 MNHEY, CDR2 SVGAGI. CDR3 sequence (DNA): TGTGCCAGCAGTTACTCGGGCGGGGGGTATGGCTACACCTTC. It encodes CASSYSGGGYGYTF.